This TCR beta chain stems from a study of blood T cell repertoires in COVID-19. At the level of the study: T cells, B-cell-depleted T cells, or PBMCs supplied cDNA or gDNA.

This clone occurred a few times. Per the original methods: Estimation of nucleated cell counts relied on the amplification of reference gene primers. The data were produced by immunoSEQ multiplex PCR, yet TCRdb's version contains in-frame clones alone and is incomplete. V and J calls and clone size are copied from that table; D and trimming were computed from the DNA. The sample holds about 180,000 clones, about 83% seen once. Looked up from germline, CDR1 is SEHNR and CDR2 is FQNEAQ (reference sequence). This CDR3 is built from 15 residues. The trim removed 3 bases at V and 5 bases at J, leaving 10 bases unmatched.

J is TRBJ2-7 and V is TRBV7-9, with 7 bases that match TRBD1. The receptor comes from a person aged 65 to 79 with COVID-19, enrolled during active disease. Input material: peripheral blood. The DNA for the CDR3 is TGTGCCAGCAGCTTTGGTACAGGGGAAAGGGACGAGCAGTACTTC. Translated: CASSFGTGERDEQYF.